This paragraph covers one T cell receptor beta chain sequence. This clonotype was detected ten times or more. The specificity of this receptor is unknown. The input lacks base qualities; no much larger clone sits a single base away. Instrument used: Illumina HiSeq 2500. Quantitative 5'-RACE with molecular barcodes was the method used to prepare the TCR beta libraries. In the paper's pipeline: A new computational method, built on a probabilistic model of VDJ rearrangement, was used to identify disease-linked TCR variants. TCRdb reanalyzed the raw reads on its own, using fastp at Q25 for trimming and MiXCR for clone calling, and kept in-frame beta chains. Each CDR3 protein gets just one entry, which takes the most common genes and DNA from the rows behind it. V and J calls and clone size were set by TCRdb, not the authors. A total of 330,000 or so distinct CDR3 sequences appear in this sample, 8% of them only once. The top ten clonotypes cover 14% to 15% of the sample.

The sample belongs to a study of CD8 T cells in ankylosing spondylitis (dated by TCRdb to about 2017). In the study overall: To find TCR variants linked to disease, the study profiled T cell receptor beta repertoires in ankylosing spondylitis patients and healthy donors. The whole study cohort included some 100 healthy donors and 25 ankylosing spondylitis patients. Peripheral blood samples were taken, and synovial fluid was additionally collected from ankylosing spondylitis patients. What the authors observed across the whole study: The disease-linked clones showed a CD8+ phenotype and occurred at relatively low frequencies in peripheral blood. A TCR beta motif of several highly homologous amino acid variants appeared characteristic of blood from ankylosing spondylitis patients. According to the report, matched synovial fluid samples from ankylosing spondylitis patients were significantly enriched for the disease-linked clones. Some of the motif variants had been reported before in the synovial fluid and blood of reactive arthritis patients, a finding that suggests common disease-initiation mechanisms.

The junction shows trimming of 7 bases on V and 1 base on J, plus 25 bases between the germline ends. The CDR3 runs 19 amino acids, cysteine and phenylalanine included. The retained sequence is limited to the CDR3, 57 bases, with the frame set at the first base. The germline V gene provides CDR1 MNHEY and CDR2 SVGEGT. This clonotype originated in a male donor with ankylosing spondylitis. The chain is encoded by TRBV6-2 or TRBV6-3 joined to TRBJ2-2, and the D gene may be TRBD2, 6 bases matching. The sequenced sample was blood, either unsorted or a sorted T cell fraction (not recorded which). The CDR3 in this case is CASTTPRLAKGRNTGELFF. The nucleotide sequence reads TGTGCCAGCACCACGCCGCGGCTAGCGAAGGGAAGGAACACCGGGGAGCTGTTTTTT.